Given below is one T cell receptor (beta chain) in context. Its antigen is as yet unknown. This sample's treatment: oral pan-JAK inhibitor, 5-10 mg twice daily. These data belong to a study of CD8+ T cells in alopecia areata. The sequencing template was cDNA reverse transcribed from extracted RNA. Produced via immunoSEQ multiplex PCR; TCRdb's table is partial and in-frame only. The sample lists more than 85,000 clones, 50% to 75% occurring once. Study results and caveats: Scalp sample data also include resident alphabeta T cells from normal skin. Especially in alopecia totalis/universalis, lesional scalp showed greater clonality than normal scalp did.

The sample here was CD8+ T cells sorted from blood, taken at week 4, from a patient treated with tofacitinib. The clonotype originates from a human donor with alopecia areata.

CDR3 nucleotide sequence: TGTGCCAGCAGTCCCGGACTAGCGGGGGGGGAGACCCAGTACTTC. Translating gives CASSPGLAGGETQYF. The chain uses TRBV27 and TRBJ2-5, with 15 bases aligning to TRBD2. V lost 5 bases and J lost 5; bases outside the gene matches: 3. The CDR3 totals 15 residues. CDR1 MNHEY and CDR2 SMNVEV come from the germline V gene (reference sequence).